A single sample gave rise to the 25 T cell receptor beta chains below, sequenced in a study of cytomegalovirus exposure and HLA in healthy donors. Vbeta (60) and Jbeta (13) primers were used in the PCR. This table comes from immunoSEQ multiplex PCR, and its TCRdb copy is limited to in-frame clones, with some not included. The sample has under 130,000 clones; roughly 80% are singletons. Sequenced input: PBMCs. These TCRs come from a woman aged 40-49 years in good health and CMV-seropositive.

Note on this clone: This sample includes further DNA sequences coding for the same CDR3. The V gene is TRBV11-3, the J gene TRBJ2-7, with D possibly matching TRBD1 (5 bases). The CDR3 totals 14 residues. V lost 6 bases and J 4 bases, leaving 16 bases between the germline ends. Germline V gene data show CDR1 as SGHNT and CDR2 as YENEEA. The CDR3 bases are TGTGCCAGCAGTTCAGGGTCGTGGTTTTACGAGCAGTACTTC. Translation gives CASSSGSWFYEQYF.

In this sample, this clone turned up a few times. The chain carries TRBV5-4 and TRBJ2-5; TRBD1 aligns across 7 bases. Trimming cost V 1 base and J 3 bases; bases outside gene matches: 3. The CDR3 spans 14 residues. The germline gives CDR1 SGHNT, CDR2 YYREEE (reference sequence). The CDR3 sequence is CASSLPTGEETQYF. CDR3 nucleotides: TGTGCCAGCAGCTTGCCAACAGGGGAAGAGACCCAGTACTTC.

The rearrangement uses TRBV7-2 and TRBJ2-6; TRBD2 matches at 8 bases. The CDR3 totals 19 residues. The V gene end was trimmed by 1 base and the J gene end by 4 bases; junction bases not matched to a gene: 12. Germline values: CDR1 SGHTA, CDR2 FQGNSA. CDR3 DNA sequence: TGTGCCAGCAGCTTAGGGGGGCCGGGACTAGGGACCGGGGCCAACGTCCTGACTTTC. Its protein is CASSLGGPGLGTGANVLTF.

The chain joins TRBV6-1 to TRBJ2-3; the match to TRBD2 covers 10 bases. The CDR3 consists of 14 residues. After removal of 7 bases from V and 4 bases from J, the junction contained 5 bases not matched to a gene. Germline CDR1 reads MNHNS; CDR2 reads SASEGT. CDR3 sequence (DNA): TGTGCCAGCACCGGGACTAGCGTATCAGATACGCAGTATTTT. Residues: CASTGTSVSDTQYF.

This chain joins TRBV2 and TRBJ2-2; TRBD2 aligns across 9 bases. V shed 8 bases and J 6 bases; nucleotides not matched to a gene: 10. The CDR3 covers 15 residues. Per the germline V gene, CDR1 is SNHLY and CDR2 is FYNNEI. The CDR3 sequence is CASERASGDAGELFF. CDR3 sequence (DNA): TGTGCCAGCGAGAGGGCTAGCGGGGACGCCGGGGAGCTGTTTTTT.

Concerning this clone: Its ends do not fully match the called genes, so a read error is possible. The chain has TRBV7-7 and TRBJ2-5; maybe TRBD1 (6 bases). The J call may not be correct, given that the DNA end is closer to TRBJ2-7. The CDR3 has 15 amino acids. Looked up from germline, CDR1 is SSHAT and CDR2 is FNYEAQ (reference sequence). The CDR3 coding sequence is TGTGCTAGCAGCCCAGGAGCTGGGGGCAGTTACGAGCAGTACTTC. Encoded protein: CASSPGAGGSYEQYF.

The V and J genes are TRBV6-1 and TRBJ2-2, with a possible D match to TRBD1 (6 bases). Trimming pared 0 bases from V and 7 bases from J, leaving 12 bases between. This CDR3 has 15 residues. Germline V gene data show CDR1 as MNHNS and CDR2 as SASEGT. Here the CDR3 reads CASSEASQGFGELFF. The CDR3 DNA reads TGTGCCAGCAGTGAAGCGTCCCAGGGGTTCGGGGAGCTGTTTTTT.

The chain employs TRBV5-5 and TRBJ1-1; no reliable D call. The CDR3 is 14 residues long. The V end lost 1 base, the J end lost 1 base, and 8 bases lay between the germline ends. Germline V gene data show CDR1 as SGHKS and CDR2 as YYEKEE (reference sequence). The CDR3 DNA sequence: TGTGCCAGCAGCTTGTTCTCAGGGAACACTGAAGCTTTCTTT. Protein: CASSLFSGNTEAFF.

This clone has only a few counts. V is TRBV28 and J is TRBJ2-6; a weak D match, TRBD2 (7 bases). The V and J ends lost 5 bases and 4 bases respectively, with 21 bases between them. CDR3 length equals 18 residues. Germline CDR1 MDHEN, CDR2 SYDVKM. The CDR3: CASSPDLGGAVGANVLTF. The CDR3 nucleotides read TGTGCCAGCAGTCCCGATTTAGGGGGGGCAGTCGGGGCCAACGTCCTGACTTTC. Full variable domain (missing parts from reference TRBV28 and TRBJ2-6): DVKVTQSSRYLVKRTGEKVFLECVQDMDHENMFWYRQDPGLGLRLIYFSYDVKMKEKGDIPEGYSVSREKKERFSLILESASTNQTSMYLCASSPDLGGAVGANVLTFGAGSRLTVL.

The chain employs TRBV2 and TRBJ2-4, with D possibly being TRBD1 (5 bases). This CDR3 has 14 amino acids. Trimming removed 2 bases at V and 9 bases at J, with 14 bases between. The V gene's germline CDR1 is SNHLY and CDR2 FYNNEI. The CDR3 here is CASSEWGRAGIQYF. The CDR3 DNA is TGTGCCAGCAGTGAATGGGGCAGGGCTGGCATTCAGTACTTC.

This clone was seen more than once but under ten times. This chain links TRBV29-1 with TRBJ1-2, with 8 bases fitting TRBD1. The V and J ends lost 1 base and 11 bases, in that order; junction bases with no gene match: 6. There are 12 residues in the CDR3. Germline loops: CDR1 SQVTM, CDR2 ANQGSEA. The DNA for the CDR3 is TGCAGCGTTGAAGCCAGGGGGCGAATTTACACCTTC. Translation: CSVEARGRIYTF.

The chain joins TRBV4-1 to TRBJ2-1, with D possibly being TRBD2 (6 bases). This CDR3 is built from 16 residues. Trimming stripped 4 bases from V and 6 bases from J, with 19 bases between. CDR1 and CDR2 from the germline V gene are MGHRA and YSYEKL. CDR3 protein: CASSLDLLATRNEQFF. The CDR3 DNA sequence: TGCGCCAGCAGCCTAGATCTCCTAGCGACCCGCAATGAGCAGTTCTTC.

V usage is TRBV5-5 and J usage is TRBJ1-6, with no clear D. CDR3 length equals 12 residues. Trimming removed 3 bases from V and 6 bases from J, with 4 bases in between. Germline lookup yields CDR1 SGHKS and CDR2 YYEKEE (reference sequence). The CDR3 loop is CASSWSNSPLHF. The CDR3, as DNA: TGTGCCAGCAGCTGGAGTAATTCACCCCTCCACTTT.

This chain connects TRBV28 to TRBJ2-7, with a tentative D call TRBD1 (6 bases). The CDR3 loop spans 15 amino acids. The germline V gene encodes CDR1 MDHEN and CDR2 SYDVKM. Trimming pared 3 bases from V and 2 bases from J, leaving 14 bases between. The CDR3 DNA follows: TGTGCCAGCAGTTTTACGGCAGGGGTTCCCTACGAGCAGTACTTC. Amino acids: CASSFTAGVPYEQYF.

The rearrangement joins TRBV5-1 to TRBJ1-1; weak D call: TRBD1 (5 bases). CDR3 length: 18 amino acids. Germline CDR1 is SGHRS and CDR2 is YFSETQ. Trimming took 4 bases from V and 2 from J, leaving 24 bases between them. For the CDR3, the DNA is TGCGCCAGCAGCCTGTTGGGGGGGATTATGGGGAGTAACACTGAAGCTTTCTTT. Translated: CASSLLGGIMGSNTEAFF.

This chain uses TRBV28 with TRBJ1-5; TRBD1 is a possible D gene (5 bases). V was pared by 7 bases and J by 4 bases, with 17 bases between. CDR1 is MDHEN, CDR2 SYDVKM, per germline. The CDR3 is made up of 15 amino acids. The CDR3 spells CASIVDAGGNQPQHF. The CDR3 nucleotides read TGTGCCAGCATCGTGGACGCCGGGGGAAATCAGCCCCAGCATTTT. Based on the CDR3 plus reference TRBV28 and TRBJ1-5, the full variable domain is DVKVTQSSRYLVKRTGEKVFLECVQDMDHENMFWYRQDPGLGLRLIYFSYDVKMKEKGDIPEGYSVSREKKERFSLILESASTNQTSMYLCASIVDAGGNQPQHFGDGTRLSIL.

The chain uses TRBV5-4 and TRBJ2-7, with 9 bases that match TRBD1. The CDR3 consists of 15 residues. CDR1 and CDR2 (germline): SGHNT, YYREEE (reference sequence). Trimming cost V 4 bases and J 0 bases; bases outside gene matches: 5. The CDR3 DNA reads as TGTGCCAGCAGCCCCGGGACAGGGAGCTCCTACGAGCAGTACTTC. It codes for CASSPGTGSSYEQYF.

The gene calls are TRBV2 and TRBJ1-5; a weak D match, TRBD1 (5 bases). The V gene's germline CDR1 is SNHLY and CDR2 FYNNEI. There are 16 residues in the CDR3. V gave up 1 base and J gave up 4 bases, with 14 bases separating them. DNA for the CDR3: TGTGCCAGCAGTGAAGGCCTAATGGGGGGAAATCAGCCCCAGCATTTT. This translates into CASSEGLMGGNQPQHF.

The rearrangement uses TRBV5-1 and TRBJ1-2, with 9 nucleotides matching TRBD1. J lost 2 bases, V lost 0 bases, and 2 bases had no gene match. There are 15 residues in the CDR3. The V gene's germline CDR1 is SGHRS and CDR2 YFSETQ. The CDR3 DNA is TGCGCCAGCAGCTTGGGGGGACAGGGAAACTATGGCTACACCTTC. Its protein product is CASSLGGQGNYGYTF.

This clone showed up just a few times. The rearrangement uses TRBV27 and TRBJ1-1; tentative D call: TRBD1 (5 bases). CDR1 and CDR2 from the germline V gene are MNHEY and SMNVEV (reference sequence). V was pared by 2 bases and J by 0 bases, with 16 bases between. This CDR3 region has 17 residues. CDR3 nucleotides: TGTGCCAGCAGTTTACTATCGGCGGGACGGATGAACACTGAAGCTTTCTTT. Translation: CASSLLSAGRMNTEAFF.

This chain uses TRBV5-5 with TRBJ1-1; D uncertain. V lost 0 bases to trimming and J lost 7 bases, with 19 bases between them. The germline gives CDR1 SGHKS, CDR2 YYEKEE (reference sequence). CDR3 length: 16 amino acids. This CDR3 reads CASSLAVIRGRSEAFF. The CDR3 DNA follows: TGTGCCAGCAGCTTGGCGGTGATTCGAGGGAGGAGTGAAGCTTTCTTT.

The chain is built from TRBV9 and TRBJ1-2, with 7 positions matching TRBD1. The CDR3 length is 17 residues. Germline-derived CDR1 and CDR2 are SGDLS and YYNGEE. V lost 1 base to trimming and J lost 4 bases; unmatched junction nucleotides: 13. The CDR3 nucleotides are TGTGCCAGCAGCGTACTAAATTACAGGGGCCTCGGCTATGGCTACACCTTC. Its protein is CASSVLNYRGLGYGYTF.

This clone turned up a few times. This sequence joins TRBV9 and TRBJ2-1; 7 bases map to TRBD2. CDR3 size: 14 residues. In germline, CDR1 is SGDLS, CDR2 YYNGEE. Trimming at V came to 1 base and at J to 6 bases, leaving 4 bases not matched to a gene. The CDR3 region has the DNA TGTGCCAGCAGCGTACTTAGCGGGCCCAATGAGCAGTTCTTC. Translated: CASSVLSGPNEQFF.

This chain links TRBV29-1 with TRBJ2-1; 12 bases agree with TRBD1. Germline CDR1 SQVTM, CDR2 ANQGSEA. V dropped 6 bases and J dropped 8; count of bases not matched to a gene: 2. The CDR3 sequence is 12 residues long. CDR3 nucleotide sequence: TGCAGCGTCGGGACAGGGGGCGATGAGCAGTTCTTC. Encoded protein: CSVGTGGDEQFF.

This rearrangement joins TRBV11-3 to TRBJ2-2; weak D call: TRBD2 (6 bases). Germline CDR1 and CDR2: SGHNT and YENEEA. The CDR3 contains 14 residues. V dropped 5 bases and J dropped 6 bases, with 13 bases sitting between them. CDR3 region: CASSRGANAGELFF. The CDR3 DNA sequence: TGTGCCAGCAGCCGCGGGGCTAACGCCGGGGAGCTGTTTTTT.